The next 10 T cell receptor beta chains were all read from a single sample in a study of T cells in Graves' hyperthyroidism and ophthalmopathy. TCR beta CDR3 sequences were amplified from RNA transcripts. A set of HTBI primers served as the primers for a first-round RT-PCR of the TCR CDR3. TCRdb reanalysed the multiplex PCR reads using MiXCR and keeps one entry per CDR3 protein. This sample has roughly 740,000 distinct CDR3 sequences, with 15% to 20% found just once. Material: blood. The source of these receptors is a man younger than 35 with Graves' hyperthyroidism.

About this clonotype itself: A much larger clone lies a single base off, so this may be a read error. This sequence joins TRBV11-1 and TRBJ2-7; either TRBD1 or TRBD2 may supply D (5 bases each). With 1 base removed from V and 6 bases from J, the gap between germline ends came to 16 bases. The CDR3 covers 15 residues. The V gene's germline CDR1 is SGHAT and CDR2 FQDESV (reference sequence). The CDR3 nucleotides read TGTGCCAGCAGCTTAGGGGACGGGGCTTTGGGCGAGCAGTACTTC. The encoded protein is CASSLGDGALGEQYF. The entire variable domain, with the rest obtained from reference TRBV11-1 and TRBJ2-7, is as follows: EAEVAQSPRYKITEKSQAVAFWCDPISGHATLYWYRQILGQGPELLVQFQDESVVDDSQLPKDRFSAERLKGVDSTLKIQPAELGDSAMYLCASSLGDGALGEQYFGPGTRLTVT.

Many counts were recorded for this clonotype. This chain uses TRBV7-9 with TRBJ2-1, with 9 bases aligning to TRBD1. V shed 4 bases and J 4 bases; nucleotides not matched to a gene: 5. Looked up from germline, CDR1 is SEHNR and CDR2 is FQNEAQ (reference sequence). There are 15 residues in the CDR3. The CDR3 loop reads CASSSATGGYNEQFF. Written as DNA, the CDR3 is TGTGCCAGCAGCTCCGCGACAGGGGGATACAATGAGCAGTTCTTC.

The rearrangement uses TRBV25-1 and TRBJ2-1; weak D call: TRBD2 (7 bases). V lost 2 bases, J lost 7 bases, and 12 bases lay in between. Germline V gene data show CDR1 as MGHDK and CDR2 as SYGVNS. The CDR3 has 14 residues. The CDR3 sequence: CASSEAGAGNEQFF. CDR3 in DNA: TGTGCCAGCAGTGAAGCGGGGGCAGGGAATGAGCAGTTCTTC.

This clonotype was counted ten times or more. The CDR3: CASSFLQGDTEAFF. CDR3 bases: TGTGCCAGCAGCTTCTTGCAGGGAGACACTGAAGCTTTCTTT. This chain joins TRBV28 and TRBJ1-1; TRBD1 might be the D (5 bases). Trimming shortened V by 6 bases and J by 3 bases, and 14 bases separated the two germline ends. The CDR3 spans 14 residues. Germline V lookup: CDR1 MDHEN, CDR2 SYDVKM.

V usage is TRBV2 and J usage is TRBJ1-5; D not resolved. This CDR3 is built from 13 residues. The germline gives CDR1 SNHLY, CDR2 FYNNEI. The V and J ends lost 6 bases and 6 bases respectively, with 12 bases between them. The CDR3 nucleotides read TGTGCCAGCAGGCCGGACCTGGCTCAGCCCCAGCATTTT. As protein: CASRPDLAQPQHF.

The V call is TRBV28, the J call TRBJ2-5; a possible D gene is TRBD2 (5 bases). Germline V CDR1 and CDR2: MDHEN, SYDVKM. V lost 7 bases, J lost 0 bases, and 21 bases lay in between. The CDR3 covers 17 residues. In nucleotides, the CDR3 is TGTGCCAGCACCCCAACGCAGGCCGCGGACTACCAAGAGACCCAGTACTTC. This encodes CASTPTQAADYQETQYF.

This clonotype was counted only a few times. A much larger clone differs from this one at a single base, so this may be a read error. The CDR3 protein is CASSQVGTSGSCEQYF. The CDR3 coding sequence is TGTGCCAGCAGCCAAGTGGGGACTAGCGGGAGTTGCGAGCAGTACTTC. The gene calls are TRBV3-1 and TRBJ2-7; 14 bases line up with TRBD2. The CDR3 consists of 16 residues. After removal of 1 base from V and 6 bases from J, the junction contained 5 bases not matched to a gene. CDR1 is LGHDT and CDR2 is YNNKEL in the germline V gene (reference sequence).

This clonotype has a single count. V and J are TRBV20-1 and TRBJ1-1, with TRBD1 matching 7 bases. The V segment lost 6 bases and the J segment 3 bases; nucleotides outside the gene matches: 13. The CDR3 length is 15 residues. Germline V gene sequence: CDR1 DFQATT, CDR2 SNEGSKA (reference sequence). The chain's CDR3 is CSARPGRGRDTEAFF. DNA for the CDR3: TGCAGTGCACGCCCCGGGAGGGGGCGGGACACTGAAGCTTTCTTT.

This clonotype was picked up many times. The chain joins TRBV9 to TRBJ1-2; the D gene is possibly TRBD1 (5 bases). The CDR3 runs to 12 residues. CDR1 SGDLS and CDR2 YYNGEE come from the germline V gene. The ends were cut back, 8 bases at V and 7 bases at J, with 15 bases in the middle. CDR3 amino acids: CARGYRYRGYTF. The CDR3 nucleotides read TGTGCCAGGGGATACAGGTACCGTGGCTACACCTTC.

This clonotype occurred many times. This rearrangement joins TRBV13 to TRBJ2-7; a possible D gene is TRBD2 (6 bases). Germline V CDR1 and CDR2: PRHDT, FYEKMQ (reference sequence). The CDR3 has 12 amino acids. Trimming left V 8 bases short and J 4 bases short, with 12 bases between. CDR3 sequence: CASSRGIYEQYF. In nucleotides, the CDR3 is TGTGCCAGCTCACGCGGGATTTACGAGCAGTACTTC.